The 30 T cell receptor beta chains listed next were all sequenced from one sample in a study of human T cells and chemical hapten exposure. Stated time point: patch test 1, 2 weeks after DPC sensitization. The treatment denotes: therapeutic diphenylcyclopropenone sensitization with weekly scalp DPC. One entry per CDR3 protein results from TCRdb running MiXCR on the RACE reads. This table has roughly 380,000 distinct CDR3 sequences, roughly 4.8% appearing once. The material sequenced was whole blood, taken in connection with sensitization to the hapten diphenylcyclopropenone (DPC). The receptors come from a woman between 50 and 59 years old with alopecia areata. Some clones in this sample may be carry-over from other donors' samples.

The sample holds many counts of this clonotype. The V and J genes are TRBV11-3 and TRBJ1-2, with 10 bases fitting TRBD1. Per the germline V gene, CDR1 is SGHNT and CDR2 is YENEEA. V lost 5 bases, J lost 7 bases, and 4 bases stayed unmatched. There are 13 residues in the CDR3. The CDR3 loop reads CASSTTGGRGYTF. CDR3 bases: TGTGCCAGCAGCACGACAGGGGGCCGTGGCTACACCTTC.

The CDR3 DNA is TGTGCCAGTAGTATGGCCGCGGCCTTAGGCACAGATACGCAGTATTTT. Its protein product is CASSMAAALGTDTQYF. V gene TRBV19 combines with J gene TRBJ2-3; D remains ambiguous. This CDR3 spans 16 amino acids. Germline CDR1 is LNHDA and CDR2 is SQIVND (reference sequence). With 3 bases removed from V and 1 base from J, the gap between germline ends came to 14 bases.

There are many counts of this clonotype. This chain uses TRBV12-3 or TRBV12-4 with TRBJ1-1, with 9 bases lining up with TRBD1. V trimming: 4 bases; J trimming: 12 bases; junction bases outside the gene matches: 12. The CDR3 runs to 14 residues. The CDR3 reads CASSSSPGTGNPFF. Written as DNA, the CDR3 is TGTGCCAGCAGTTCAAGTCCCGGGACAGGGAATCCTTTCTTT.

The table lists this clonotype with a few counts. The V call is TRBV6-1, the J call TRBJ2-7, with D perhaps TRBD1 (6 bases). This CDR3 region has 15 residues. Trimming cost V 4 bases and J 7 bases, with 20 bases left between them. CDR1 MNHNS and CDR2 SASEGT come from the germline V gene. CDR3: CASSGYRAPTGEQYF. DNA for the CDR3: TGTGCCAGCAGTGGCTACAGGGCACCCACGGGGGAGCAGTACTTC.

The chain employs TRBV14 and TRBJ1-1; D might be TRBD1 (5 bases). V lost 1 base and J lost 6, with 12 bases in between. Germline V gene data show CDR1 as SGHDN and CDR2 as FVKESK. This CDR3 comprises 14 residues. The CDR3 nucleotides are TGTGCCAGCAGCCAAGGACAGCGGTTGTCTGAAGCTTTCTTT. Residues: CASSQGQRLSEAFF. The full variable domain, rest sourced from reference TRBV14 and TRBJ1-1, is EAGVTQFPSHSVIEKGQTVTLRCDPISGHDNLYWYRRVMGKEIKFLLHFVKESKQDESGMPNNRFLAERTGGTYSTLKVQPAELEDSGVYFCASSQGQRLSEAFFGQGTRLTVV.

This chain connects TRBV4-1 to TRBJ2-1, with 9 positions matching TRBD1. With V trimmed by 0 bases and J by 12 bases, 3 bases remained unmatched. The CDR3 loop spans 13 amino acids. The germline CDR1 and CDR2 sequences are MGHRA and YSYEKL. The DNA of the CDR3 is TGCGCCAGCAGCCAAGATCAGGACAGGGGGCAGTTCTTC. Translated, it gives CASSQDQDRGQFF.

This clonotype was detected ten times or more. The chain recombines TRBV3-1 with TRBJ2-7; D possibly corresponds to TRBD2 (6 bases). CDR3 length: 15 amino acids. The germline V gene has CDR1 LGHDT and CDR2 YNNKEL (reference sequence). V lost 3 bases and J lost 0, with 12 bases in between. The chain's CDR3 is CASSHLSGNSYEQYF. The CDR3 DNA is TGTGCCAGCAGCCATCTTAGCGGAAACTCCTACGAGCAGTACTTC.

This clonotype was observed at least ten times. The chain has TRBV5-6 and TRBJ1-5; D is undetermined. The V gene lost 2 bases and the J gene lost 6 bases, with 18 bases spanning the gap. The V gene's germline CDR1 is SGHDT and CDR2 YYEEEE. CDR3 size: 16 residues. CDR3 in amino acids: CASSFSLDASRQPQHF. The CDR3 DNA reads as TGTGCCAGCAGCTTTTCCCTGGACGCCTCCCGTCAGCCCCAGCATTTT.

This clonotype was seen at least ten times. The CDR3 sequence: CASNPLGEVPYGYTF. The DNA of the CDR3 is TGTGCCAGCAACCCCCTTGGGGAGGTCCCGTATGGCTACACCTTC. The rearrangement joins TRBV3-1 to TRBJ1-2, with D hard to call. Germline V lookup: CDR1 LGHDT, CDR2 YNNKEL (reference sequence). V was clipped by 7 bases and J by 5 bases, with 20 bases between them. The CDR3 totals 15 residues. The variable domain in full, completed from reference TRBV3-1 and TRBJ1-2, reads DTAVSQTPKYLVTQMGNDKSIKCEQNLGHDTMYWYKQDSKKFLKIMFSYNNKELIINETVPNRFSPKSPDKAHLNLHINSLELGDSAVYFCASNPLGEVPYGYTFGSGTRLTVV.

This clonotype was detected many times. The chain carries TRBV28 and TRBJ2-2; D remains ambiguous. Deletions cut 7 bases from V and 0 bases from J, with 12 bases between. CDR3 size: 15 residues. The germline CDR1 and CDR2 sequences are MDHEN and SYDVKM. The CDR3 is CASIQQNANTGELFF. The CDR3 nucleotides are TGTGCCAGCATTCAACAGAACGCGAACACCGGGGAGCTGTTTTTT.

This clonotype was observed at least ten times. The chain carries TRBV5-1 and TRBJ1-2, with 9 bases that match TRBD1. The germline CDR1 and CDR2 sequences are SGHRS and YFSETQ. This CDR3 has 15 residues. V lost 7 bases to trimming and J lost 6 bases; unmatched junction nucleotides: 13. CDR3 sequence reads: CASSVKQGANDGYTF. The CDR3 DNA reads as TGCGCCAGCTCTGTGAAACAGGGGGCTAATGATGGCTACACCTTC.

J is TRBJ2-7 and V is TRBV10-3; tentatively, D is TRBD1 or TRBD2 (5 bases each). Trimming shortened V by 0 bases and J by 3 bases, and 6 bases separated the two germline ends. This CDR3 region has 13 residues. CDR1 is ENHRY, CDR2 SYGVKD, per germline. The CDR3 DNA reads as TGTGCCATCAGTGAGTCGGGGGTCTACGAGCAGTACTTC. Protein sequence: CAISESGVYEQYF.

There are many counts of this clonotype. This chain joins TRBV6-6 and TRBJ1-5; 7 nucleotides match TRBD1. With 6 bases clipped from V and 5 bases from J, the junction kept 4 bases outside the gene matches. Looked up from germline, CDR1 is MNHNY and CDR2 is SVGAGI (reference sequence). This CDR3 comprises 13 residues. The CDR3 loop reads CASSDTGDQPQHF. CDR3 in DNA: TGTGCCAGCAGCGATACAGGGGATCAGCCCCAGCATTTT.

This clonotype was seen only a few times. V usage is TRBV9 and J usage is TRBJ2-7; 8 bases line up with TRBD2. The germline V gene has CDR1 SGDLS and CDR2 YYNGEE. With V trimmed by 0 bases and J by 3 bases, 2 bases remained unmatched. The CDR3 totals 14 residues. The CDR3, as DNA: TGTGCCAGCAGCGTAGACAGCGGGAGCTACGAGCAGTACTTC. Amino acid sequence: CASSVDSGSYEQYF.

This clonotype was counted ten times or more. This rearrangement joins TRBV2 to TRBJ2-1; D perhaps matches TRBD1 (5 bases). Germline values: CDR1 SNHLY, CDR2 FYNNEI. This CDR3 has 11 amino acids. V shed 3 bases and J shed 9 bases, with 6 bases lying between them. This chain's CDR3 is CASSDRGEQFF. The DNA for the CDR3 is TGTGCCAGCAGTGATAGGGGTGAGCAGTTCTTC.

This clonotype has ten or more counts. V usage is TRBV6-5 and J usage is TRBJ1-1; 7 nucleotides line up with TRBD1. From germline, CDR1 is MNHEY and CDR2 SVGAGI. After removal of 6 bases from V and 1 base from J, the junction contained 5 bases not matched to a gene. This CDR3 comprises 14 residues. The CDR3 reads CASRPGQRNTEAFF. Here the CDR3 DNA reads TGTGCCAGCAGGCCGGGACAGAGGAACACTGAAGCTTTCTTT.

Ten or more counts support this clonotype. The rearrangement links TRBV27 to TRBJ1-5, with 8 bases that match TRBD1. The junction had 13 bases not matched to a gene; V was cut back by 9 bases and J by 0 bases. The germline gives CDR1 MNHEY, CDR2 SMNVEV (reference sequence). This CDR3 contains 17 residues. The CDR3 sequence is CASALDRAGHSNQPQHF. The DNA of the CDR3 is TGTGCCAGTGCCTTGGACAGGGCCGGTCATAGCAATCAGCCCCAGCATTTT.

The table lists this clonotype with many counts. V usage is TRBV20-1 and J usage is TRBJ2-7; 10 bases agree with TRBD1. V lost 6 bases to trimming and J lost 5 bases; unmatched junction nucleotides: 16. The germline V gene encodes CDR1 DFQATT and CDR2 SNEGSKA (reference sequence). The CDR3 runs 16 residues. Here the CDR3 reads CSAFRGVGTGAHEQYF. DNA of the CDR3: TGCAGTGCCTTTAGAGGAGTTGGGACAGGGGCCCACGAGCAGTACTTC.

This clonotype was observed at least ten times. This sequence joins TRBV24-1 and TRBJ2-1; D is perhaps TRBD2 (6 bases). Germline V gene lookup returns CDR1 KGHDR and CDR2 SFDVKD. The length of the CDR3 is 13 residues. Trimming shortened V by 5 bases and J by 4 bases, and 8 bases separated the two germline ends. CDR3 amino acids: CATSGTKYNEQFF. Here the CDR3 DNA reads TGTGCCACCAGTGGGACTAAGTACAATGAGCAGTTCTTC.

At least ten counts were recorded for this clonotype. J is TRBJ2-7 and V is TRBV7-2, with D tentatively TRBD2 (6 bases). This CDR3 has 15 residues. Looked up from germline, CDR1 is SGHTA and CDR2 is FQGNSA. V was trimmed by 4 bases and J by 0 bases, leaving 13 bases between them. The CDR3 region has the DNA TGTGCCAGCAGCTCTGCGGCGGGGAGCTCCTACGAGCAGTACTTC. Protein product: CASSSAAGSSYEQYF.

Many counts were recorded for this clonotype. The chain has TRBV7-7 and TRBJ2-7, with D possibly matching TRBD2 (6 bases). The CDR3 sequence is 15 residues long. The germline V gene encodes CDR1 SSHAT and CDR2 FNYEAQ (reference sequence). Between the trimmed V and J ends, which lost 1 base and 1 base, there was a span of 11 bases. CDR3 residues: CASSLGTGASYEQYF. CDR3 bases: TGTGCCAGCAGCTTAGGGACGGGAGCATCCTACGAGCAGTACTTC.

The rearrangement uses TRBV29-1 and TRBJ2-5, with D maybe TRBD2 (5 bases). This CDR3 has 12 residues. V was cut by 2 bases and J by 1 base, with 5 bases left in between. Germline values: CDR1 SQVTM, CDR2 ANQGSEA. The CDR3 loop reads CSVERGQETQYF. The CDR3 nucleotides are TGCAGCGTTGAACGGGGCCAAGAGACCCAGTACTTC.

This clonotype was seen repeatedly, ten times or more. The gene calls are TRBV11-2 and TRBJ1-6, with D uncertain. The CDR3 consists of 17 residues. V lost 1 base, J lost 5 bases, and 15 bases lay in between. CDR1 is SGHAT, CDR2 FQNNGV, per germline. The CDR3 DNA sequence: TGTGCCAGCAGCTTAGCCCCCACGGTTCGACATAATTCACCCCTCCACTTT. This translates into CASSLAPTVRHNSPLHF.

This clonotype was counted only a few times. This chain joins TRBV7-9 and TRBJ1-5; 7 bases are shared with TRBD1. Germline CDR1 is SEHNR and CDR2 is FQNEAQ (reference sequence). V trimming: 5 bases; J trimming: 1 base; junction bases outside the gene matches: 8. There are 16 residues in the CDR3. The CDR3 DNA reads TGTGCCAGCAGCCCGGGCTTACAGGGGAGCAATCAGCCCCAGCATTTT. Protein: CASSPGLQGSNQPQHF.

This clonotype was counted ten times or more. The rearrangement joins TRBV29-1 to TRBJ2-1, with a possible D match to TRBD2 (6 bases). Germline lookup yields CDR1 SQVTM and CDR2 ANQGSEA. The CDR3 extends over 13 amino acids. Trimming pared 8 bases from V and 0 bases from J, leaving 11 bases between. CDR3 in amino acids: CSLRGSSYNEQFF. The CDR3 DNA is TGCAGCCTTCGGGGGAGCTCCTACAATGAGCAGTTCTTC.

This clonotype has at least ten counts. The chain couples TRBV7-3 to TRBJ2-2; 7 nucleotides match TRBD2. J was trimmed by 6 bases and V by 2 bases; bases with no gene match: 9. The CDR3 spans 16 residues. The V gene's germline CDR1 is SGHTA and CDR2 FQGTGA. Here the CDR3 DNA reads TGTGCCAGCAGCTTATCCCGCCGGGGGGTCGCCGGGGAGCTGTTTTTT. Translation gives CASSLSRRGVAGELFF.

The chain combines TRBV7-8 with TRBJ2-1, with 9 bases lining up with TRBD2. The junction had 14 bases not matched to a gene; V was cut back by 5 bases and J by 0 bases. The CDR3 contains 19 residues. CDR1 is SGHVS and CDR2 is FQNEAQ in the germline V gene. As DNA, the CDR3 is TGTGCCAGCAGCCAAGGTACGCTAGCGGGGCCGAGCTCCTACAATGAGCAGTTCTTC. It translates to CASSQGTLAGPSSYNEQFF.

This clonotype was recorded many times. J is TRBJ2-4 and V is TRBV20-1; possible D gene TRBD2, 6 bases. Trimming left V 7 bases short and J 8 bases short, with 12 bases between. CDR3 length equals 11 residues. Germline values: CDR1 DFQATT, CDR2 SNEGSKA (reference sequence). The DNA of the CDR3 is TGCAGTGTGGCGGGGAGATACATTCAGTACTTC. It codes for CSVAGRYIQYF.

The table lists this clonotype with a few counts. This chain connects TRBV6-5 to TRBJ1-4; TRBD1 aligns across 9 bases. Germline-derived CDR1 and CDR2 are MNHEY and SVGAGI. V was pared by 5 bases and J by 8 bases, with 6 bases of the junction left unmatched. This CDR3 has 14 amino acids. The CDR3 coding sequence is TGTGCCAGCAGTCAGGACAGGGGTGAAGAAAAACTGTTTTTT. The encoded protein is CASSQDRGEEKLFF.

This clonotype has a count of ten or more. The V call is TRBV27, the J call TRBJ1-3; D gene uncertain. Germline V CDR1 and CDR2: MNHEY, SMNVEV (reference sequence). The CDR3 runs 14 residues. V lost 6 bases to trimming and J lost 0 bases, with 9 bases between them. CDR3 in amino acids: CASSSRGSGNTIYF. Written as DNA, the CDR3 is TGTGCCAGCAGCTCCCGCGGCTCTGGAAACACCATATATTTT.